This is a list of T cell receptor beta chains from one sample in a study of response to subunit inactivated influenza vaccine. TCRdb independently ran MiXCR on the RT-PCR reads; one entry per CDR3 protein. The sample holds 860,000 or so distinct CDR3 sequences, 21% seen once. The specimen comprised PBMCs from blood, sampled more than 4 days after vaccination. Receptors were obtained from a man aged 45 to 65 who received an inactivated influenza vaccine. Both conserved end residues are part of each CDR3. A D gene is named only where the DNA matches it firmly. Rows may omit the clone size; those that give it use once, few, many or a size class.

>TRBV10-3|TRBJ2-2|NA|NA
TGTGCCATCAGGCTAGGGGGGGGCCCGACCGGGGAGCTGTTTTTT
CAIRLGGGPTGELFF
>TRBV30|TRBJ2-7|few|NA
TGTGCCTGGAGTGTACAAGGGTTTGGAGACTACGAGCAGTACTTC
CAWSVQGFGDYEQYF
>TRBV18|TRBJ2-3|NA|NA
TGTGCCAGCTCACCTCAACGGGGGCAGGGCTTCTCAGATACGCAGTATTTT
CASSPQRGQGFSDTQYF
>TRBV28|TRBJ2-7|many|TRBD2
TGTGCCAGCAGTTTCCCGGCGGGAGTAACCTACGAGCAGTACTTC
CASSFPAGVTYEQYF
>TRBV9|TRBJ2-1|few|NA
TGTGCCAGCAGCGTAGGCTCCGGGACTGAGCAGTTCTTC
CASSVGSGTEQFF
>TRBV29-1|TRBJ2-5|NA|NA
TGCAGCGTTGGTAGGGGTTGGAGAATGGAGACCCAGTACTTC
CSVGRGWRMETQYF
>TRBV4-1|TRBJ1-6|many|NA
TGCGCCAGCAGCCAAGAATCAACACGGGACCTCTCATTTAATTCACCCCTCCACTTT
CASSQESTRDLSFNSPLHF
>TRBV10-3|TRBJ2-3|NA|NA
TGTGCCATCAGTGAGTCGAGAAGCACAGATACGCAGTATTTT
CAISESRSTDTQYF
>TRBV18|TRBJ1-1|NA|NA
TGTGCCAGCACTACCGCTATGAACACTGAAGCTTTCTTT
CASTTAMNTEAFF
>TRBV12-3/TRBV12-4|TRBJ1-1|NA|NA
TGTGCCAGCACCATAAGGGAGGGGTTGAACACTGAAGCTTTCTTT
CASTIREGLNTEAFF
>TRBV12-3/TRBV12-4|TRBJ1-1|NA|NA
TGTGCCAGCAGTTTATCTGCGGGGGGTCGCGCTTTCTTT
CASSLSAGGRAFF
>TRBV7-6|TRBJ2-1|few|NA
TGTGCTAGCAGCCGAAACAGGGACAATGAGCAGTTCTTC
CASSRNRDNEQFF
>TRBV20-1|TRBJ2-5|NA|NA
TGCAGTGCTGCCCGACTCCAAGAGACCCAGTACTTC
CSAARLQETQYF
>TRBV28|TRBJ2-1|few|TRBD2
TGTGCCAGCAGTGAGGCGGGAGGGCTCTACAATGAGCAGTTCTTC
CASSEAGGLYNEQFF
>TRBV24-1|TRBJ2-3|NA|TRBD2
TGTGCCACCAGTGATCACAAGCGCGGGGGGACAGATACGCAGTATTTT
CATSDHKRGGTDTQYF
>TRBV7-3|TRBJ1-5|NA|NA
TGTGCCAGCAGCTCCCACGAGGGGCGGAATCAGCCCCAGCATTTT
CASSSHEGRNQPQHF
>TRBV9|TRBJ1-1|NA|TRBD1
TGTGCCAGCAGCGGAGGGACAGGGGATCCTGAAGCTTTCTTT
CASSGGTGDPEAFF
>TRBV6-6|TRBJ2-7|many|TRBD1
TGTGCCAGCAGTCCCGTAACAGGGGAGGAGCAGTACTTC
CASSPVTGEEQYF
>TRBV4-2|TRBJ2-1|NA|TRBD2
TGTGCCAGCAGCCAAGGGCGGGCGGGAGCCTTGGGGAATGAGCAGTTCTTC
CASSQGRAGALGNEQFF
>TRBV5-4|TRBJ2-7|few|TRBD1
TGTGCCAGCAGCTTTACGACAGGGCCAGGCGAGCAGTACTTC
CASSFTTGPGEQYF
>TRBV28|TRBJ1-2|few|NA
TGTGCCAGCACCCGGCGGGCAAACTATGGCTACACCTTC
CASTRRANYGYTF
>TRBV19|TRBJ1-1|NA|NA
TGTGCCAGTTCCAAGACAGGCACTGAAGCTTTCTTT
CASSKTGTEAFF
>TRBV28|TRBJ2-1|NA|TRBD1
TGTGCCAGCATTACAGGGGGTGACAATGAGCAGTTCTTC
CASITGGDNEQFF
>TRBV4-3|TRBJ2-2|few|TRBD2
TGCGCCAGCAGCCAAGATCCAGCGGGGGCTGGGGGGGAGCTGTTTTTT
CASSQDPAGAGGELFF
>TRBV28|TRBJ2-1|few|NA
TGTGCCAGCACCCCAGGGGGAGGGAATGAGCAGTTCTTC
CASTPGGGNEQFF
>TRBV7-2|TRBJ2-7|many|TRBD1
TGTGCCAGCAGCTGGACAGGGCTTTCCTACGAGCAGTACTTC
CASSWTGLSYEQYF
>TRBV4-1|TRBJ2-7|few|TRBD1
TGCGCCAGCAGCCAAGAGGCAGGGGGCTTCTACGAGCAGTACTTC
CASSQEAGGFYEQYF
>TRBV4-3|TRBJ1-2|once|NA
TGCGCCAGCAGCCAAGAATGGGGGGCGCTGGGAGGCTACACCTTC
CASSQEWGALGGYTF
>TRBV4-1|TRBJ1-3|few|NA
TGCGCCAGCAAGGGAGTCGGAAACACCATATATTTT
CASKGVGNTIYF
>TRBV14|TRBJ2-7|NA|NA
TGTGCCAGCAGCCAAGCCTTCACAGGGAGCGAGCAGTACTTC
CASSQAFTGSEQYF
>TRBV12-3/TRBV12-4|TRBJ2-2|few|NA
TGTGCCAGCAGTTTTCTGCCGAGGACCGGGGAGCTGTTTTTT
CASSFLPRTGELFF
>TRBV4-2|TRBJ2-2|NA|NA
TGTGCCAGCAGCCAAGATACAGGGAACACCGGGGAGCTGTTTTTT
CASSQDTGNTGELFF
>TRBV10-3|TRBJ2-3|NA|NA
TGTGCCATGTCCTCCACGGGGGCTAGCACAGATACGCAGTATTTT
CAMSSTGASTDTQYF
>TRBV7-3|TRBJ2-1|NA|TRBD2
TGTGCCAGCAGCACCGGGACTAGCGGGAGGTTATATGTGAGTGAGCAGTTCTTC
CASSTGTSGRLYVSEQFF
>TRBV14|TRBJ1-2|NA|NA
TGTGCCAGCAGCCAAGATTCGGGCAGGAGCCATGGCTACACCTTC
CASSQDSGRSHGYTF
>TRBV24-1|TRBJ2-2|NA|TRBD1
TGTGCCACCAGTACGGACAGGGGTAGAGCCGGGGAGCTGTTTTTT
CATSTDRGRAGELFF
>TRBV20-1|TRBJ2-7|few|TRBD2
TGCAGTGCAACCATTGGGGGGGCCTACGAGCAGTACTTC
CSATIGGAYEQYF
>TRBV9|TRBJ2-2|few|TRBD2
TGTGCCAGCAAGCGGGGGGGGAACACCGGGGAGCTGTTTTTT
CASKRGGNTGELFF
>TRBV27|TRBJ1-1|NA|NA
TGTGCCAGCAGGTCCGGAGTGGGTTATGGGACTGAAGCTTTCTTT
CASRSGVGYGTEAFF
>TRBV29-1|TRBJ2-3|many|NA
TGCAGCGTTGACTCGGACGGCGCCAATACGCAGTATTTT
CSVDSDGANTQYF
>TRBV20-1|TRBJ2-5|few|NA
TGCAGTGCCCCCTGGGGGCAGGAGACCCAGTACTTC
CSAPWGQETQYF
>TRBV11-2|TRBJ1-1|few|NA
TGTGCCAGCAGCCCGGCGGCAGGGTGGACTGAAGCTTTCTTT
CASSPAAGWTEAFF
>TRBV6-6|TRBJ1-2|few|TRBD1
TGTGCCAGCAGTCAGACAGGGGGAATTGGCTACACCTTC
CASSQTGGIGYTF
>TRBV7-9|TRBJ2-3|few|NA
TGTGCCAGCAGCTTAGGACACGATACGCAGTATTTT
CASSLGHDTQYF
>TRBV12-3/TRBV12-4|TRBJ1-5|NA|NA
TGTGCCAGCAGTTTTTTGTCAGGTCTTAGCAATCAGCCCCAGCATTTT
CASSFLSGLSNQPQHF
>TRBV29-1|TRBJ2-6|NA|NA
TGCAGCGTTGGGAGCTCTGGGGCCAACGTCCTGACTTTC
CSVGSSGANVLTF
>TRBV6-1|TRBJ2-7|NA|NA
TGTGCCAGCACTAGGTTTGGAGGTTCCTACGAGCAGTACTTC
CASTRFGGSYEQYF
>TRBV4-1|TRBJ2-7|NA|TRBD2
TGCGCCAGCAGCCAAGTGCAGGGAGGGAGCTCCTACGAGCAGTACTTC
CASSQVQGGSSYEQYF
>TRBV9|TRBJ2-7|NA|TRBD2
TGTGCCAGCAGCCCAGAGGGGGGACTAGTCTACGAGCAGTACTTC
CASSPEGGLVYEQYF
>TRBV3-1|TRBJ1-2|NA|NA
TGTGCCAGCAGCCAAGATCTCGTACAGCCCTCCTATGGCTACACCTTC
CASSQDLVQPSYGYTF
>TRBV20-1|TRBJ2-7|NA|NA
TGCAGTGCTAGAGCGGCTAGTTTATCCTACGAGCAGTACTTC
CSARAASLSYEQYF
>TRBV7-9|TRBJ1-4|NA|NA
TGTGCCAGCAGCGACCTGTCCGGGGGCGGAGAAAAACTGTTTTTT
CASSDLSGGGEKLFF
>TRBV29-1|TRBJ2-3|NA|NA
TGCAGCGTCCTAAAGGATGGAACAGATACGCAGTATTTT
CSVLKDGTDTQYF
>TRBV29-1|TRBJ2-2|many|TRBD2
TGCAGCGCTAGCGGGTTTAGCTCTTCCGGGGAGCTGTTTTTT
CSASGFSSSGELFF
>TRBV29-1|TRBJ2-2|NA|TRBD2
TGCAGCGTCCGGACTAGCGGCAAATCGAACACCGGGGAGCTGTTTTTT
CSVRTSGKSNTGELFF
>TRBV29-1|TRBJ2-7|few|NA
TGCAGCGTTGAAGATCGGGGGGAGGGGGCCTACGAGCAGTACTTC
CSVEDRGEGAYEQYF
>TRBV7-6|TRBJ2-2|few|NA
TGTGCCAGCAGCTTAGGTCGTTGGGACCTCCCGAACACCGGGGAGCTGTTTTTT
CASSLGRWDLPNTGELFF
>TRBV7-7|TRBJ2-1|NA|NA
TGTGCCAGCAGCTTTATGGGGGAACATGAGCAGTTCTTC
CASSFMGEHEQFF
>TRBV28|TRBJ1-5|many|NA
TGTGCCAGCAGTCGGACGACCGTCCGCAATCAGCCCCAGCATTTT
CASSRTTVRNQPQHF
>TRBV15|TRBJ2-7|NA|NA
TGTGCCACCAGCAGAGATAGGTCAGACTACGAGCAGTACTTC
CATSRDRSDYEQYF